Each of the 11 T cell receptor beta chains below was sequenced from the same sample in a study of a mutant IDH1 vaccine in newly diagnosed glioma. Here immunoSEQ multiplex PCR was the method, and the copy in TCRdb shows in-frame clones only, minus some. The sample yields more than 25,000 clones, approximately 79% seen once. Time point: week 35, safety follow-up. Every single dose of the vaccine, 300 ug of mutant IDH1 20-mer peptide, came with topical imiquimod. The antigens for these receptors are not known. The material sequenced was PBMCs, taken from a glioma patient whose treatment included an IDH1 peptide vaccine. These receptors came from a woman in her twenties or thirties with glioma. Some clones in this sample may be carry-over from other donors' samples.

This sequence joins TRBV19 and TRBJ1-2, with a tentative D call TRBD1 (6 bases). Trimming pared 5 bases from V and 7 bases from J, leaving 14 bases between. The CDR3 has 13 residues. Germline assignment: CDR1 LNHDA and CDR2 SQIVND (reference sequence). CDR3 DNA: TGTGCCAGTAGTTTCGGACAGCTGGCTGGCTACACCTTC. Protein product: CASSFGQLAGYTF. The whole variable domain, remainder taken from reference TRBV19 and TRBJ1-2, is DGGITQSPKYLFRKEGQNVTLSCEQNLNHDAMYWYRQDPGQGLRLIYYSQIVNDFQKGDIAEGYSVSREKKESFPLTVTSAQKNPTAFYLCASSFGQLAGYTFGSGTRLTVV.

The V and J genes are TRBV11-3 and TRBJ2-1; TRBD2 matches at 9 bases. The J segment lost 6 bases and the V segment lost 1 base, leaving 4 bases of the junction unmatched. Germline lookup yields CDR1 SGHNT and CDR2 YENEEA. The CDR3 contains 15 residues. This CDR3 is CASSLGRGGVNEQFF. In DNA, the CDR3 is TGTGCCAGCAGCTTAGGGCGGGGGGGAGTCAATGAGCAGTTCTTC.

In this sample, this clone turned up a few times. The CDR3 bases are TGTGCCAGCAGCCTCGGGACTGGCAATGAGCAGTTCTTC. Amino acids: CASSLGTGNEQFF. The chain links TRBV6-6 to TRBJ2-1; TRBD2 might be the D (6 bases). Between the trimmed V and J ends, which lost 6 bases and 6 bases, there was a span of 12 bases. There are 13 residues in the CDR3. Germline-derived CDR1 and CDR2 are MNHNY and SVGAGI (reference sequence).

This chain links TRBV2 with TRBJ2-7; TRBD2 agrees at 7 bases. With 6 bases clipped from V and 0 bases from J, the junction kept 2 bases outside the gene matches. The CDR3 is 13 amino acids. Per germline, CDR1 SNHLY and CDR2 FYNNEI. CDR3 bases: TGTGCCAGCAGGGGCGGGAGCTCCTACGAGCAGTACTTC. Protein sequence: CASRGGSSYEQYF.

This clone was counted only a few times. The chain carries TRBV4-2 and TRBJ1-1, with TRBD1 matching over 9 bases. The CDR3 has 16 amino acids. Germline V CDR1 and CDR2: LGHNA, YNFKEQ. Losses at the gene ends were 1 base for V and 2 bases for J; bases not matched to a gene: 5. The CDR3 DNA is TGTGCCAGCAGCCAAGTTTCGACAGGGGGAAACACTGAAGCTTTCTTT. Translated: CASSQVSTGGNTEAFF.

The chain couples TRBV4-1 to TRBJ1-1; D is uncertain. The CDR3 runs to 17 residues. Germline V lookup: CDR1 MGHRA, CDR2 YSYEKL. V shed 0 bases and J shed 3 bases, with 17 bases lying between them. CDR3 DNA: TGCGCCAGCAGCCAAGACACCCTGGACTGGGGTGACACTGAAGCTTTCTTT. Translation: CASSQDTLDWGDTEAFF.

This clone is large by share. The chain is built from TRBV9 and TRBJ1-1, with D perhaps TRBD1 (5 bases). The germline V gene encodes CDR1 SGDLS and CDR2 YYNGEE. With 3 bases removed from V and 5 bases from J, the gap between germline ends came to 14 bases. The CDR3 covers 14 residues. CDR3 amino acids: CASSAGLTRTEAFF. The CDR3 DNA is TGTGCCAGCAGCGCGGGACTTACCAGGACTGAAGCTTTCTTT.

This clone was observed a handful of times. The chain couples TRBV4-2 to TRBJ1-1; D remains unclear. The CDR3 contains 15 residues. Trimming pared 1 base from V and 5 bases from J, leaving 14 bases between. Per germline, CDR1 LGHNA and CDR2 YNFKEQ. CDR3 DNA: TGTGCCAGCAGCCAAGCCGAAGGCGGTGGGACTGAAGCTTTCTTT. It translates to CASSQAEGGGTEAFF.

CDR3 sequence reads: CAISEGPTPNTGELFF. CDR3 DNA sequence: TGTGCCATCAGTGAGGGACCGACCCCGAACACCGGGGAGCTGTTTTTT. This chain connects TRBV10-3 to TRBJ2-2; no reliable D call. The CDR3 has 16 residues. V lost 2 bases to trimming and J lost 0 bases, with 10 bases between them. The germline V gene encodes CDR1 ENHRY and CDR2 SYGVKD.

V gene TRBV9 combines with J gene TRBJ1-2; 8 nucleotides agree with TRBD1. Losses at the gene ends were 1 base for V and 7 bases for J; bases not matched to a gene: 6. Per germline, CDR1 SGDLS and CDR2 YYNGEE. CDR3 size: 14 residues. DNA of the CDR3: TGTGCCAGCAGCGTATCAGGGGGCGCCGGTGGCTACACCTTC. It yields the protein CASSVSGGAGGYTF.

The chain links TRBV6-1 to TRBJ2-3; tentatively, D is TRBD1 (6 bases). This CDR3 is 15 amino acids long. Trimming pared 6 bases from V and 0 bases from J, leaving 13 bases between. CDR1 is MNHNS, CDR2 SASEGT, per germline. CDR3 sequence: CASRADRTSTDTQYF. CDR3 DNA sequence: TGTGCCAGCAGAGCTGACAGGACTAGCACAGATACGCAGTATTTT.